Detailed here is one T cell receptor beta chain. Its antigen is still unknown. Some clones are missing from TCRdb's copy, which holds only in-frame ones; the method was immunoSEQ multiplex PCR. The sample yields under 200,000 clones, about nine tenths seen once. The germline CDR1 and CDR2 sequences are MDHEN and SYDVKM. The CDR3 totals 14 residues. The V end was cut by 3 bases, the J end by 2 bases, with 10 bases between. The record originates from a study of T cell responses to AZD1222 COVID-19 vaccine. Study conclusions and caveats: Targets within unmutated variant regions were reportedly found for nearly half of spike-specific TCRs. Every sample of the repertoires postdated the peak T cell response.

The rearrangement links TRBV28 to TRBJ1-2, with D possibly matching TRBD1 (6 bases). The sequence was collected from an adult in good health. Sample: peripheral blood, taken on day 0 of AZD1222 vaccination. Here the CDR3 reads CASSFRGLNYGYTF. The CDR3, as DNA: TGTGCCAGCAGTTTCAGGGGCTTGAACTATGGCTACACCTTC.